This TCR beta chain derives from a study of OX40 agonist ivuxolimab in advanced cancers. Patients with autoimmune history or systemic immunosuppression were excluded. This table comes from immunoSEQ multiplex PCR, and its TCRdb copy is limited to in-frame clones, with some not included. The data show almost 70,000 clones, 89% seen once. This CDR3 is built from 13 residues. Between the trimmed V and J ends, which lost 5 bases and 6 bases, there was a span of 14 bases. CDR1 is SGHTA, CDR2 FQGTGA, per germline. Here the sequenced sample was CD4+ or CD8+ T cells sorted from blood, taken in a trial of the OX40 agonist ivuxolimab. The V call is TRBV7-3, the J call TRBJ2-7, with D perhaps matching TRBD1 (5 bases). The TCR was taken from an adult with an advanced solid tumor such as melanoma, head and neck, liver or kidney cancer. The CDR3 nucleotides read TGTGCCAGCAGCGACAGAGGTTTTGGCGAGCAGTACTTC. Amino acids: CASSDRGFGEQYF.